This TCR beta chain was obtained from a study of blood T cell repertoires in COVID-19 (dated by TCRdb to about 2020). In terms of the full investigation: Samples from collaborators originated in the United States, Italy and Spain and spanned both the acute and convalescent phases of COVID-19. The material from the prospective study consisted of cDNA or gDNA derived from T cells, B-cell-depleted T cells, or PBMCs. Deeply sampled blood TCRbeta repertoires from subjects exposed to, actively infected with, or recovered from COVID-19 were included in the dataset. A freely available public database, intended as a resource for researchers studying the immune response to SARS-CoV-2, is where the repertoires were released. Samples were obtained from the ongoing ImmuneRACE study (first 160 participants) and from 1,254 subjects provided by 6 global collaborators. The sample metadata nearly always contained a de-identified subject ID, COVID-19 status, age in years and sex. Where HLA class I and class II types were available, the types were taken from metadata supplied by the sample provider, not from assay-based typing. Summary of the overall study and its limitations: The amount of clinical and demographic metadata varied by source and participant and was provided uncurated.

Reading from cysteine to phenylalanine, the CDR3 counts 22 amino acids. Only the CDR3 DNA is retained, 66 bases long and in frame from the first base. As regards this clone: No antigen is known for it. Base quality data are lacking; no much larger clone is found one base away.

Participants in the prospective study were aged roughly 18 to 95 years, lived in over 20 United States geographic areas, and enrolled through a virtual design. In the prospective study, cohorts were assigned on the basis of participant-reported clinical history obtained from a screening survey and a study questionnaire. Recovered participants in ImmuneRACE Cohort 3 were defined by two consecutive negative NP/OP PCR tests, clearance by a healthcare professional, or resolution of symptoms. In the prospective study, whole blood, serum and a nasopharyngeal or oropharyngeal swab were collected from each participant by mobile phlebotomists. Participants in the prospective study had the option to provide additional blood draws and questionnaires over an approximately 2-month period. Prospective study blood samples were shipped either frozen or at room temperature before DNA extraction. TCRbeta CDR3 regions were amplified from genomic DNA by means of the immunoSEQ Assay, a bias-controlled multiplex PCR. The original methods were these. Nucleated cell counts per sample were estimated from amplification of reference gene primers within the assay. To quantify the absolute abundance of each unique TCRbeta CDR3 rearrangement, sequence reads were collapsed and filtered. For each sample, productive Simpson clonality was calculated as the square root of Simpson's diversity index over productive rearrangements. The table was pulled from immuneACCESS by TCRdb, which kept in-frame rearrangements only. Such tables lose some clones; where checked, under half of the loss comes from unresolved V genes, and the rest has no known cause. That table is the source of V, J and clone size, and D and trimming were worked out from the DNA. The table for this sample lists 150,000 to 200,000 clones; over 70% of them were counted only once. In total, the top ten clones hold over 10% of the sample.

Sequencing was performed on PBMCs or T cells enriched from blood (not recorded which). This TCR came from a woman between 55 and 75 years old who had recovered from COVID-19. This sequence uses TRBV21-1 and TRBJ2-4; the table gives TRBD2 as D, unverified against the DNA. TRBV21-1 is designated a pseudogene. The DNA sequence follows: TGTGCCAGCAGCAAAAACCCCAGAAGGCGGGCGCTTGGTTCAATAGCCAAAAACATTCAGTACTTC. Its amino acids are CASSKNPRRRALGSIAKNIQYF.